This TCR beta chain was documented in a study of T cell changes during pregnancy in multiple sclerosis. Generated by immunoSEQ multiplex PCR, the TCRdb table keeps only in-frame clones and is missing some. This sample has fewer than 85,000 clones, with roughly 92% found just once. CDR3 length: 15 residues. The TCR was taken from a female donor in good health, enrolled as a control in a pregnancy study. V usage is TRBV12-1 and J usage is TRBJ1-3; whether TRBD1, the table's D call, matches the DNA was not checked. TRBV12-1 is labeled a pseudogene. The material was peripheral blood, obtained in the first trimester of pregnancy. CDR3 residues: CASSFQEPSGNTIYF. In DNA, the CDR3 is TGTGCCAGCAGCTTCCAGGAACCCTCTGGAAACACCATATATTTT.